The 16 T cell receptor beta chains given below trace back to one sample, sequenced in a study of blood T cell repertoires in COVID-19 (dated by TCRdb to about 2020). Receptor libraries were prepared by the immunoSEQ multiplex PCR assay. TCRdb limited this immuneACCESS table to in-frame rearrangements with V and J called. A share of clones is missing; checked studies link under half to unresolved V genes, and the rest is unexplained. Within this sample are approximately 310,000 clones, with around 86% of them counted one time only. 1% of the sample is taken by the ten largest. The specimen sequenced was peripheral blood. The receptors derive from a man aged 50-59 years with active or convalescent COVID-19.

The chain links TRBV6-5 to TRBJ1-3; TRBD1 might be the D (6 bases). The V end lost 11 bases, the J end lost 0 bases, and 11 bases lay between the germline ends. The germline V gene has CDR1 MNHEY and CDR2 SVGAGI. The CDR3 totals 13 residues. In nucleotides, the CDR3 is TGTGCCGCCCACAGGGACTCTGGAAACACCATATATTTT. Translation: CAAHRDSGNTIYF.

The chain is built from TRBV19 and TRBJ1-6; D unresolved. Germline values: CDR1 LNHDA, CDR2 SQIVND (reference sequence). V was pared by 8 bases and J by 6 bases, with 14 bases between. The CDR3 extends over 14 amino acids. The CDR3 loop reads CASAGEPLNSPLHF. CDR3 DNA: TGTGCCAGTGCGGGTGAGCCCCTTAATTCACCCCTCCACTTT.

This sequence joins TRBV5-4 and TRBJ1-2; TRBD1 agrees at 9 bases. The germline V gene encodes CDR1 SGHNT and CDR2 YYREEE (reference sequence). CDR3 length equals 15 residues. V lost 4 bases to trimming and J lost 7 bases; unmatched junction nucleotides: 11. For the CDR3, the DNA is TGTGCCAGCAGCCTGGGACAGGGATCATGGAGTGGCTACACCTTC. Translation gives CASSLGQGSWSGYTF.

CDR3 nucleotides: TGTGCCAGTAGTATTGCTCACCCGGAGGCCCAGCATTTT. It yields the protein CASSIAHPEAQHF. The chain carries TRBV19 and TRBJ1-5; D call uncertain. CDR3 length equals 13 residues. Germline V CDR1 and CDR2: LNHDA, SQIVND (reference sequence). Trimming left V 3 bases short and J 11 bases short, with 14 bases between.

As concerns this clone: At one boundary the junction diverges from the germline segment, which might be a read error. V and J are TRBV5-6 and TRBJ2-2; the match to TRBD2 covers 7 bases. The CDR3 runs 13 residues. Germline-derived CDR1 and CDR2 are SGHDT and YYEEEE. The CDR3 DNA reads as TGTGCCAGCAGCTTGGTAGCGGGCCGGGATCTGTTTTTT. Translation gives CASSLVAGRDLFF.

The V gene is TRBV6-2 or TRBV6-3, the J gene TRBJ1-2; 7 nucleotides line up with TRBD1. This CDR3 is built from 12 residues. The germline V gene encodes CDR1 MNHEY and CDR2 SVGEGT. Losses at the gene ends were 3 bases for V and 8 bases for J; bases not matched to a gene: 3. For the CDR3, the DNA is TGTGCCAGCAGTTATGGAGGGGGCGGCTACACCTTC. Protein product: CASSYGGGGYTF.

The chain recombines TRBV7-9 with TRBJ2-7, with a tentative D call TRBD1 (6 bases). Trimming stripped 1 base from V and 3 bases from J, with 10 bases between. The CDR3 totals 14 residues. The germline V gene has CDR1 SEHNR and CDR2 FQNEAQ (reference sequence). CDR3 residues: CASSLGQVFYEQYF. The CDR3 DNA sequence: TGTGCCAGCAGCTTAGGACAGGTCTTCTACGAGCAGTACTTC. Full variable domain (remainder filled in from reference TRBV7-9 and TRBJ2-7): DTGVSQNPRHKITKRGQNVTFRCDPISEHNRLYWYRQTLGQGPEFLTYFQNEAQLEKSRLLSDRFSAERPKGSFSTLEIQRTEQGDSAMYLCASSLGQVFYEQYFGPGTRLTVT.

V gene TRBV7-2 combines with J gene TRBJ2-1; weak D call: TRBD1 (7 bases). The CDR3 has 13 residues. V was clipped by 3 bases and J by 8 bases, with 11 bases between them. The germline V gene encodes CDR1 SGHTA and CDR2 FQGNSA. CDR3 protein: CASSFPRGDEQFF. In DNA, the CDR3 is TGTGCCAGCAGCTTCCCCAGGGGGGATGAGCAGTTCTTC.

In this sample, this clone turned up once. This sequence joins TRBV6-2 or TRBV6-3 and TRBJ1-2; D possibly corresponds to TRBD1 (6 bases). The V gene's germline CDR1 is MNHEY and CDR2 SVGEGT. CDR3 length: 13 amino acids. Trimming removed 5 bases at V and 4 bases at J, with 11 bases between. The CDR3: CASSDGQSYGYTF. The CDR3 nucleotides read TGTGCCAGCAGTGATGGACAGAGCTATGGCTACACCTTC.

J is TRBJ2-5 and V is TRBV4-3; unclear D gene. CDR1 is LGHNA and CDR2 is YSLEER in the germline V gene. This CDR3 region has 16 residues. With 4 bases removed from V and 1 base from J, the gap between germline ends came to 16 bases. The CDR3: CASSPRLLALQETQYF. DNA of the CDR3: TGCGCCAGCAGCCCCCGCCTCCTGGCCCTCCAAGAGACCCAGTACTTC.

The chain carries TRBV5-1 and TRBJ2-3, with 9 bases fitting TRBD2. V gave up 4 bases and J gave up 0 bases; unmatched junction bases: 3. Per germline, CDR1 SGHRS and CDR2 YFSETQ. The CDR3 runs to 15 residues. The CDR3 region is CASSSLAGSTDTQYF. The DNA of the CDR3 is TGCGCCAGCAGCAGTCTAGCGGGGAGCACAGATACGCAGTATTTT.

Only one count was recorded for this clone. V is TRBV18 and J is TRBJ2-5, with 8 bases that match TRBD2. Germline V gene lookup returns CDR1 KGHSH and CDR2 LQKENI. The CDR3 contains 15 residues. Trimming removed 4 bases from V and 1 base from J; junction bases left unmatched: 5. This CDR3 is CASSLAGGFQETQYF. DNA for the CDR3: TGTGCCAGCTCACTCGCGGGGGGTTTCCAAGAGACCCAGTACTTC.

This sequence joins TRBV10-3 and TRBJ2-5; TRBD2 agrees at 10 bases. In germline, CDR1 is ENHRY, CDR2 SYGVKD. The ends lost 3 bases at V and 3 bases at J; junction bases unmatched: 7. The CDR3 covers 16 residues. CDR3 nucleotides: TGTGCCATCAGTGACGGGTTAGCGGGGGGCGAAGAGACCCAGTACTTC. Amino acids: CAISDGLAGGEETQYF.

The chain links TRBV7-6 to TRBJ2-7; D is possibly TRBD2 (5 bases). The CDR3 loop spans 15 amino acids. CDR1 SGHVS and CDR2 FNYEAQ come from the germline V gene. V lost 5 bases and J lost 2, with 16 bases in between. CDR3 sequence: CASSPSGGLTYEQYF. DNA for the CDR3: TGTGCCAGCAGCCCTTCGGGCGGGCTCACCTACGAGCAGTACTTC. Using reference TRBV7-6 and TRBJ2-7 for the parts outside the CDR3, the full variable domain is GAGVSQSPRYKVTKRGQDVALRCDPISGHVSLYWYRQALGQGPEFLTYFNYEAQQDKSGLPNDRFSAERPEGSISTLTIQRTEQRDSAMYRCASSPSGGLTYEQYFGPGTRLTVT.

In its sample, this clone was seen once. The chain couples TRBV19 to TRBJ1-6; no reliable D call. Germline assignment: CDR1 LNHDA and CDR2 SQIVND (reference sequence). The CDR3 covers 13 residues. Trimming pared 6 bases from V and 8 bases from J, leaving 11 bases between. DNA of the CDR3: TGTGCCAGTAGCCCCGTGCGGGATTCACCCCTCCACTTT. Translation gives CASSPVRDSPLHF. The entire variable domain, with the rest obtained from reference TRBV19 and TRBJ1-6, is as follows: DGGITQSPKYLFRKEGQNVTLSCEQNLNHDAMYWYRQDPGQGLRLIYYSQIVNDFQKGDIAEGYSVSREKKESFPLTVTSAQKNPTAFYLCASSPVRDSPLHFGNGTRLTVT.

The CDR3 DNA reads as TGTGCCAGCAGCCCTCGGGGGGATTTATTTTCCTACAATGAGCAGTTCTTC. This translates into CASSPRGDLFSYNEQFF. The chain uses TRBV9 and TRBJ2-1, with TRBD2 matching 7 bases. This CDR3 has 17 amino acids. Germline V gene lookup returns CDR1 SGDLS and CDR2 YYNGEE. The V and J ends lost 4 bases and 1 base, in that order; junction bases with no gene match: 11.